These 24 T cell receptor beta chains originate from one sample sequenced in a study of T cell repertoires in cytomegalovirus infection. For these receptors, no antigen is known. Via MiXCR, TCRdb re-called the reads, giving one row per CDR3 protein. Among some 920,000 distinct CDR3 sequences, 31% were seen once, and the ten largest hold 11% to 15%. This specimen consisted of cultured CD8+ T cells from PBMCs, obtained from culture after CMV antigen stimulation. All receptors derive from a human donor in good health (CMV status not recorded). Some clones in this sample may be carry-over from other donors' samples.

The chain has TRBV29-1 and TRBJ2-6; 9 positions agree with TRBD2. CDR1 is SQVTM, CDR2 ANQGSEA, per germline. CDR3 length: 16 residues. With V trimmed by 5 bases and J by 0 bases, 5 bases remained unmatched. Here the CDR3 reads CSVRLAGFSGANVLTF. The CDR3 DNA reads as TGCAGCGTTCGGCTAGCGGGGTTCTCTGGGGCCAACGTCCTGACTTTC.

The rearrangement uses TRBV6-1 and TRBJ2-7, with TRBD1 matching over 9 bases. Germline CDR1 and CDR2: MNHNS and SASEGT. V gave up 2 bases and J gave up 3 bases; unmatched junction bases: 2. The CDR3 is made up of 14 amino acids. CDR3 coding DNA: TGTGCCAGCAGTGAAAGGACAGGGGTCTACGAGCAGTACTTC. Translation: CASSERTGVYEQYF.

Many counts were recorded for this clonotype. This chain connects TRBV7-8 to TRBJ2-3, with no clear D. CDR1 is SGHVS and CDR2 is FQNEAQ in the germline V gene. The CDR3 has 14 amino acids. The V gene lost 4 bases and the J gene lost 0 bases, with 8 bases spanning the gap. The chain's CDR3 is CASSSPMSTDTQYF. CDR3 DNA: TGTGCCAGCAGCTCCCCCATGAGCACAGATACGCAGTATTTT. Supplemented by reference TRBV7-8 and TRBJ2-3, the full variable domain reads GAGVSQSPRYKVAKRGQDVALRCDPISGHVSLFWYQQALGQGPEFLTYFQNEAQLDKSGLPSDRFFAERPEGSVSTLKIQRTQQEDSAVYLCASSSPMSTDTQYFGPGTRLTVL.

This clonotype came up many times. The chain recombines TRBV6-5 with TRBJ1-2; D remains unclear. This CDR3 spans 13 amino acids. Germline V gene sequence: CDR1 MNHEY, CDR2 SVGAGI. V was shortened by 0 bases and J by 5 bases, with 7 bases between the two germline ends. The CDR3 region is CASSYSAGYGYTF. CDR3 nucleotide sequence: TGTGCCAGCAGTTACTCGGCGGGGTATGGCTACACCTTC.

In this sample, this clonotype turned up a few times. The CDR3 sequence is CASSLMGGPNYGYTF. For the CDR3, the DNA is TGTGCCAGCAGTTTAATGGGGGGCCCCAACTATGGCTACACCTTC. The rearrangement joins TRBV12-3 or TRBV12-4 to TRBJ1-2, with D tentatively TRBD1 (6 bases). CDR3 size: 15 residues. Deletions cut 2 bases from V and 2 bases from J, with 12 bases between.

V usage is TRBV18 and J usage is TRBJ1-1; 12 nucleotides match TRBD1. The ends lost 6 bases at V and 0 bases at J; junction bases unmatched: 8. Per germline, CDR1 KGHSH and CDR2 LQKENI. The CDR3 is 17 amino acids. Here the CDR3 reads CASSPRDRGLMNTEAFF. The CDR3 DNA reads TGTGCCAGCTCTCCCCGGGACAGGGGGCTAATGAACACTGAAGCTTTCTTT.

In its sample, this clonotype was seen once. The rearrangement uses TRBV4-3 and TRBJ2-1; D may be TRBD2 (5 bases). The ends were cut back, 0 bases at V and 9 bases at J, with 18 bases in the middle. Germline CDR1 LGHNA, CDR2 YSLEER. The CDR3 covers 16 residues. Here the CDR3 DNA reads TGCGCCAGCAGCCAAGATGGAGCGGTAGTGTTGGGTGAGCAGTTCTTC. This gives the protein CASSQDGAVVLGEQFF.

This clonotype has just one count. This chain uses TRBV20-1 with TRBJ1-2; D uncertain. The CDR3 consists of 12 residues. The V and J ends lost 4 bases and 5 bases respectively, with 11 bases between them. Germline values: CDR1 DFQATT, CDR2 SNEGSKA (reference sequence). The CDR3 region is CSAILLDYGYTF. The DNA for the CDR3 is TGCAGTGCTATATTACTTGATTATGGCTACACCTTC.

This clonotype has only a few counts. V is TRBV4-1 and J is TRBJ2-5, with 8 bases fitting TRBD1. Trimming took 4 bases from V and 5 from J; bases not matched to a gene: 6. This CDR3 spans 14 amino acids. Germline V lookup: CDR1 MGHRA, CDR2 YSYEKL. This chain's CDR3 is CASSPTTGEETQYF. The CDR3 DNA is TGCGCCAGCAGCCCAACGACAGGGGAGGAGACCCAGTACTTC.

The V call is TRBV29-1, the J call TRBJ2-5; a possible D gene is TRBD2 (6 bases). The CDR3 spans 13 residues. Trimming took off 7 bases at V and 5 bases at J, with 17 bases between the two ends. CDR1 SQVTM and CDR2 ANQGSEA come from the germline V gene. The CDR3 here is CSGDLGGLETQYF. CDR3 DNA sequence: TGCAGCGGGGACTTAGGAGGTCTGGAGACCCAGTACTTC.

This clonotype was seen only a few times. The chain recombines TRBV7-2 with TRBJ1-6; D unclear. With 2 bases removed from V and 8 bases from J, the gap between germline ends came to 16 bases. The length of the CDR3 is 16 residues. Germline V gene sequence: CDR1 SGHTA, CDR2 FQGNSA. DNA of the CDR3: TGTGCCAGCAGCTTACCTAACCGGGTTAAGGATTCACCCCTCCACTTT. As protein: CASSLPNRVKDSPLHF.

The V and J genes are TRBV9 and TRBJ1-5, with a tentative D call TRBD1 (5 bases). The CDR3 sequence is 15 residues long. Per the germline V gene, CDR1 is SGDLS and CDR2 is YYNGEE. The V and J ends lost 0 bases and 5 bases respectively, with 12 bases between them. The CDR3: CASSVGQSSDQPQHF. The CDR3 nucleotides read TGTGCCAGCAGCGTAGGACAGAGTTCCGATCAGCCCCAGCATTTT. Drawing the rest from reference TRBV9 and TRBJ1-5, the complete variable domain is DSGVTQTPKHLITATGQRVTLRCSPRSGDLSVYWYQQSLDQGLQFLIQYYNGEERAKGNILERFSAQQFPDLHSELNLSSLELGDSALYFCASSVGQSSDQPQHFGDGTRLSIL.

A few counts support this clonotype. This CDR3 fails to terminate in the conserved phenylalanine or tryptophan, so it likely reflects a read error. This rearrangement joins TRBV4-1 to TRBJ2-1; 7 bases align to TRBD2. The CDR3 spans 15 residues. The V gene end was trimmed by 3 bases and the J gene end by 3 bases; junction bases not matched to a gene: 5. Germline loops: CDR1 MGHRA, CDR2 YSYEKL. CDR3 DNA: TGCGCCAGCAGCCAGAGCGGGGCCTTCTACAATGAGCAGTTCTCC. Translating it yields CASSQSGAFYNEQFS.

This chain links TRBV7-9 with TRBJ1-5, with TRBD1 matching 7 bases. The CDR3 is 17 amino acids. CDR1 is SEHNR, CDR2 FQNEAQ, per germline (reference sequence). V lost 6 bases to trimming and J lost 0 bases; unmatched junction nucleotides: 11. CDR3 residues: CASSLNQGENSNQPQHF. The DNA of the CDR3 is TGTGCCAGCAGTCTAAACCAGGGGGAAAATAGCAATCAGCCCCAGCATTTT.

There are a few counts of this clonotype. This chain uses TRBV6-1 with TRBJ2-3; D may be TRBD2 (6 bases). CDR3 length equals 14 residues. V was shortened by 6 bases and J by 3 bases, with 13 bases between the two germline ends. Germline-derived CDR1 and CDR2 are MNHNS and SASEGT. CDR3 coding DNA: TGTGCCAGCAGACAGAGGAGGGTGACAGATACGCAGTATTTT. It is translated as CASRQRRVTDTQYF.

At least ten counts were recorded for this clonotype. The chain employs TRBV7-9 and TRBJ1-4, with 9 nucleotides matching TRBD1. The CDR3 consists of 18 residues. Looked up from germline, CDR1 is SEHNR and CDR2 is FQNEAQ (reference sequence). The trim removed 5 bases at V and 3 bases at J, leaving 13 bases unmatched. The CDR3 region is CASSPTDRGRIANEKLFF. CDR3 in DNA: TGTGCCAGCAGCCCTACGGACAGGGGAAGAATCGCTAATGAAAAACTGTTTTTT.

As for this clonotype: The junction differs from germline at one of its ends, possibly a read error. The DNA for the CDR3 is TGTGCCAACAGCTTAGGGGGGCGGCGTGAGACCCAGTACTTC. Translation gives CANSLGGRRETQYF. This sequence joins TRBV7-8 and TRBJ2-5; D is possibly TRBD1 or TRBD2 (6 bases each). The CDR3 covers 14 residues. CDR1 and CDR2 (germline): SGHVS, FQNEAQ.

This clonotype was counted a few times. This chain connects TRBV5-4 to TRBJ2-1; TRBD2 aligns across 10 bases. V dropped 0 bases and J dropped 6; count of bases not matched to a gene: 3. The germline gives CDR1 SGHNT, CDR2 YYREEE (reference sequence). This CDR3 spans 15 amino acids. The CDR3 spells CASSLDPSGGNEQFF. CDR3 coding DNA: TGTGCCAGCAGCTTGGATCCTAGCGGGGGCAATGAGCAGTTCTTC.

This sequence joins TRBV7-8 and TRBJ2-1; 8 bases match TRBD2. The germline V gene has CDR1 SGHVS and CDR2 FQNEAQ. The CDR3 loop spans 16 amino acids. Trimming took 5 bases from V and 8 from J; bases not matched to a gene: 14. The CDR3, as DNA: TGTGCCAGCAGCCCCTCCCCCAAAGAGACTAGCGATGAGCAGTTCTTC. It is translated as CASSPSPKETSDEQFF.

This clonotype has only a few counts. This chain connects TRBV6-1 to TRBJ2-7; possibly TRBD1 or TRBD2 for D (5 bases each). The CDR3 runs 11 residues. The germline V gene has CDR1 MNHNS and CDR2 SASEGT. Trimming removed 6 bases from V and 5 bases from J, with 8 bases in between. CDR3 DNA sequence: TGTGCCAGCAGGGGGGTACACGAGCAGTACTTC. This gives the protein CASRGVHEQYF.

V and J are TRBV5-6 and TRBJ1-3; D gene uncertain. The germline gives CDR1 SGHDT, CDR2 YYEEEE. Trimming shortened V by 4 bases and J by 3 bases, and 8 bases separated the two germline ends. CDR3 length equals 13 residues. For the CDR3, the DNA is TGTGCCAGCAGCCTGGGCAATGGAAACACCATATATTTT. It encodes CASSLGNGNTIYF.

This sequence joins TRBV12-3 or TRBV12-4 and TRBJ2-2; 8 nucleotides match TRBD1. There are 17 residues in the CDR3. V gave up 5 bases and J gave up 4 bases; unmatched junction bases: 12. This chain's CDR3 is CASSIRQGRGVTGELFF. For the CDR3, the DNA is TGTGCCAGCAGTATACGACAGGGGCGTGGGGTCACCGGGGAGCTGTTTTTT.

This chain joins TRBV7-3 and TRBJ1-2, with 12 bases aligning to TRBD1. CDR3 length: 13 amino acids. CDR1 and CDR2 (germline): SGHTA, FQGTGA. Trimming took 5 bases from V and 14 from J; bases not matched to a gene: 9. The CDR3 DNA is TGTGCCAGCAGCCCTATGGGACAGGGGGCGCAGACCTTC. Translating gives CASSPMGQGAQTF.

The rearrangement links TRBV7-6 to TRBJ2-5, with D perhaps TRBD1 or TRBD2 (5 bases each). The V and J ends lost 5 bases and 5 bases respectively, with 15 bases between them. Germline V lookup: CDR1 SGHVS, CDR2 FNYEAQ. This CDR3 spans 14 amino acids. The CDR3 spells CASSPGTSRETQYF. The CDR3 DNA is TGTGCCAGCAGCCCGGGGACCTCCCGTGAGACCCAGTACTTC.